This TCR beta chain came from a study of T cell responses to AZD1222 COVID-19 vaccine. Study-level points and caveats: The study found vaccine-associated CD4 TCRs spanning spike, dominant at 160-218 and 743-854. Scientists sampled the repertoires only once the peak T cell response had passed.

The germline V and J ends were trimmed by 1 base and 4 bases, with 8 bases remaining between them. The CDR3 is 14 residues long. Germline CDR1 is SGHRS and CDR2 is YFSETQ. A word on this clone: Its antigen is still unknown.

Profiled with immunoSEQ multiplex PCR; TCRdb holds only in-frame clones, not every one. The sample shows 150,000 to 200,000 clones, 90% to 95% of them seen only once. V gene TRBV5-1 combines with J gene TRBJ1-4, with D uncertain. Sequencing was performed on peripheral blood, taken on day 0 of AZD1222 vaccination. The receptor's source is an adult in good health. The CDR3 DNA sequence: TGCGCCAGCAGCTTGAGGACCAGTAATGAAAAACTGTTTTTT. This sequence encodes CASSLRTSNEKLFF.